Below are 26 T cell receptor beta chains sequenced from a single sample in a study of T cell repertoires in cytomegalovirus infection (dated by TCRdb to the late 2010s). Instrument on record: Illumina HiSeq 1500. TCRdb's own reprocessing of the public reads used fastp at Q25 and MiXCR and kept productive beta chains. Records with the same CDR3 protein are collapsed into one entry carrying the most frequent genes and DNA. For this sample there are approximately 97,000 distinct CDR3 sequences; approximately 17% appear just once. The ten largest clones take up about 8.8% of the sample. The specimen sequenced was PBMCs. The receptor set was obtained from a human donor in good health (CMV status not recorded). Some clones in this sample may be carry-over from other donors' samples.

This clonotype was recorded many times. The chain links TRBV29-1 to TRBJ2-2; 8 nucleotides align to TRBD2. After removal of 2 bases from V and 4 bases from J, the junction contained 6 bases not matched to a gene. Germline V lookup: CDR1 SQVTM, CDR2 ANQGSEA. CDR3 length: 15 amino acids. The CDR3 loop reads CSVEKAGGSTGELFF. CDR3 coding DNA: TGCAGCGTTGAAAAGGCGGGGGGTAGCACCGGGGAGCTGTTTTTT.

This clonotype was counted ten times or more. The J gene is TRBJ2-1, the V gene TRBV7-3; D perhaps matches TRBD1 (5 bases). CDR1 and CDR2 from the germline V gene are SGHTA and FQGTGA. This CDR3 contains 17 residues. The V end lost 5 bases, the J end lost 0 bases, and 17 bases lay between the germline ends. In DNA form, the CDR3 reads TGTGCCAGCAGCGCTTATAACAGGACCTTCTCCTACAATGAGCAGTTCTTC. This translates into CASSAYNRTFSYNEQFF.

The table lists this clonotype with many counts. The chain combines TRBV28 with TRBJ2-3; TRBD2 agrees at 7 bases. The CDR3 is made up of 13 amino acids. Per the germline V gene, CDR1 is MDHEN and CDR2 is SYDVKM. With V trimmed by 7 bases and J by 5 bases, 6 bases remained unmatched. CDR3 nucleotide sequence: TGTGCCAGCACGACCGCGGGAGTAGATACGCAGTATTTT. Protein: CASTTAGVDTQYF.

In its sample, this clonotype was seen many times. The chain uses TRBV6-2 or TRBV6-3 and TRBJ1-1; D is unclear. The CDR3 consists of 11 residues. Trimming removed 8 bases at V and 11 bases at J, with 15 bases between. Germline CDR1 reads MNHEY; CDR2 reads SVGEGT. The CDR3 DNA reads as TGTGCCAGCTCTTACCTAGGACCGGCTTTCTTT. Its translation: CASSYLGPAFF.

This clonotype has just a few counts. The CDR3 spells CATHRDSNSNQPQHF. Here the CDR3 DNA reads TGTGCCACCCACCGGGACTCCAATAGCAATCAGCCCCAGCATTTT. This chain connects TRBV6-2 or TRBV6-3 to TRBJ1-5, with a tentative D call TRBD1 (5 bases). CDR3 length: 15 residues. Germline V lookup: CDR1 MNHEY, CDR2 SVGEGT. The ends were cut back, 10 bases at V and 0 bases at J, with 16 bases in the middle.

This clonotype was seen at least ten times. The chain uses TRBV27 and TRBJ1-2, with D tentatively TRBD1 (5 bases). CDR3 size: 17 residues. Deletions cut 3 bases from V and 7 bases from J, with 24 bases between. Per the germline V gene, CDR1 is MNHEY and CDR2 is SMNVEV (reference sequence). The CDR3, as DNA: TGTGCCAGCAGTTTTTCCTCCACGACACGGGGGAGGGGTGGCTACACCTTC. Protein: CASSFSSTTRGRGGYTF.

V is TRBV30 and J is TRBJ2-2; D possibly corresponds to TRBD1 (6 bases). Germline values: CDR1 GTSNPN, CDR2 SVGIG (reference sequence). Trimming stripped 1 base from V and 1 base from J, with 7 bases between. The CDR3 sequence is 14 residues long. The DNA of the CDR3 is TGTGCCTGGAGTGGGGGGCAGAACACCGGGGAGCTGTTTTTT. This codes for CAWSGGQNTGELFF.

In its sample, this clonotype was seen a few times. The CDR3: CASSFWGAGELFF. The CDR3 nucleotides are TGTGCCAGCAGCTTTTGGGGGGCCGGGGAGCTGTTTTTT. The chain uses TRBV5-8 and TRBJ2-2, with D tentatively TRBD2 (6 bases). Germline values: CDR1 SGHTS, CDR2 YDEGEE. CDR3 size: 13 residues. The V end lost 2 bases, the J end lost 6 bases, and 8 bases lay between the germline ends.

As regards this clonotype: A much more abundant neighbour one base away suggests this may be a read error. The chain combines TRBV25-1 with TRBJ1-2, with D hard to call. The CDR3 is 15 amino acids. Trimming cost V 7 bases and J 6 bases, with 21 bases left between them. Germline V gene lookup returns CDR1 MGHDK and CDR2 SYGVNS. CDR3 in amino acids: CASTGYTRSYHGYTF. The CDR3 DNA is TGTGCCAGCACTGGGTATACACGCAGCTACCATGGCTACACCTTC.

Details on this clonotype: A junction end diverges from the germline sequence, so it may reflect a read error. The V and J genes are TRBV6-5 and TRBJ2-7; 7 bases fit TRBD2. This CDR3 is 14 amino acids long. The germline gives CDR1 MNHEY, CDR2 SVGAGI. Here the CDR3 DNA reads TGTGCCAGCATCGCGGGACTAATCGATTACGAGCAGTGCTTC. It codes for CASIAGLIDYEQCF.

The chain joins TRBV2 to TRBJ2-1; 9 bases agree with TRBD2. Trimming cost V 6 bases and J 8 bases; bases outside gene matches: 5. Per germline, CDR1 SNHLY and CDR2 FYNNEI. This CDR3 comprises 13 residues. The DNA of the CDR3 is TGTGCCAGCAGCCTAGCGGGGTCGGATGAGCAGTTCTTC. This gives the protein CASSLAGSDEQFF.

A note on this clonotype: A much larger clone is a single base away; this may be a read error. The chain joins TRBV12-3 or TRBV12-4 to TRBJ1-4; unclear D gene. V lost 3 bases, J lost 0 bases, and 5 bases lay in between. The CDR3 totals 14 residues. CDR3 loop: CASSFTATNEKLFF. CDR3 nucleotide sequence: TGTGCCAGCAGTTTCACCGCAACTAATGAAAAACTGTTTTTT.

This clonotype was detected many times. The CDR3 is CASSLVGMGNTIYF. The CDR3 nucleotides read TGTGCCAGCAGCTTAGTAGGGATGGGAAACACCATATATTTT. The chain joins TRBV7-2 to TRBJ1-3; no firm D call. Trimming pared 1 base from V and 4 bases from J, leaving 8 bases between. CDR3 length: 14 residues. Germline CDR1 and CDR2: SGHTA and FQGNSA.

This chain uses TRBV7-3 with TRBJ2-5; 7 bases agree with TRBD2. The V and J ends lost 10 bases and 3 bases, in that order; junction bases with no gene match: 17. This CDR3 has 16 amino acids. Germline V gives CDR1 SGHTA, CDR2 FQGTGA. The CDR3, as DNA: TGTGCCACCCCCGACGGCGGGGGACCAATTGAAGAGACCCAGTACTTC. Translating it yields CATPDGGGPIEETQYF. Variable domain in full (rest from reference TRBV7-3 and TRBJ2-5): GAGVSQTPSNKVTEKGKYVELRCDPISGHTALYWYRQSLGQGPEFLIYFQGTGAADDSGLPNDRFFAVRPEGSVSTLKIQRTERGDSAVYLCATPDGGGPIEETQYFGPGTRLLVL.

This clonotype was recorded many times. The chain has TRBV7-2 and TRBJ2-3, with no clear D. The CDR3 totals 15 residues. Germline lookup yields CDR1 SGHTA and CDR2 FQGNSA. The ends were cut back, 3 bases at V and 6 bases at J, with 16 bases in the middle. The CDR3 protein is CASSLSSLTSDTQYF. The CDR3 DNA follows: TGTGCCAGCAGCTTGTCTTCCCTCACCTCTGATACGCAGTATTTT. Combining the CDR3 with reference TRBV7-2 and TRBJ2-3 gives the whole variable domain GAGVSQSPSNKVTEKGKDVELRCDPISGHTALYWYRQSLGQGLEFLIYFQGNSAPDKSGLPSDRFSAERTGGSVSTLTIQRTQQEDSAVYLCASSLSSLTSDTQYFGPGTRLTVL.

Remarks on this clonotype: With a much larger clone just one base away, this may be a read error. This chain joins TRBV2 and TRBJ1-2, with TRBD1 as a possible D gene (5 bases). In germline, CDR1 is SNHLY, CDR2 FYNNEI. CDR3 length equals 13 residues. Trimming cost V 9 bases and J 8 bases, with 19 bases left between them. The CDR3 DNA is TGTGCCAGGAGGGAACAGGACTGGGACGGCTACACCTTC. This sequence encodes CARREQDWDGYTF.

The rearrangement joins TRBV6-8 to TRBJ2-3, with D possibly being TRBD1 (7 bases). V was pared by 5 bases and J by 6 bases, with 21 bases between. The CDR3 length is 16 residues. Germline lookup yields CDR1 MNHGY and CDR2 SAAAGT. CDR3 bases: TGTGCCAGCAGTAGGGGGCCGGGACTCCTCCGGGATACGCAGTATTTT. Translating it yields CASSRGPGLLRDTQYF.

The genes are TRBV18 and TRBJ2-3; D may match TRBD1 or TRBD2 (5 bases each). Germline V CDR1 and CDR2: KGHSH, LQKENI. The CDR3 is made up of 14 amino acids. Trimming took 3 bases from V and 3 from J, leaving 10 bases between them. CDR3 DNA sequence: TGTGCCAGCTCACCTGTCAGGGAGACAGATACGCAGTATTTT. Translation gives CASSPVRETDTQYF.

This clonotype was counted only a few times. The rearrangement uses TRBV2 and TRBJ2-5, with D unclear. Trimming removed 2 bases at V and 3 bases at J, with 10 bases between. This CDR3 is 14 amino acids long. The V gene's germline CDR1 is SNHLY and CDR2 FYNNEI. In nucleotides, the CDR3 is TGTGCCAGCAGTGAACCACTTCCAAAAGAGACCCAGTACTTC. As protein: CASSEPLPKETQYF.

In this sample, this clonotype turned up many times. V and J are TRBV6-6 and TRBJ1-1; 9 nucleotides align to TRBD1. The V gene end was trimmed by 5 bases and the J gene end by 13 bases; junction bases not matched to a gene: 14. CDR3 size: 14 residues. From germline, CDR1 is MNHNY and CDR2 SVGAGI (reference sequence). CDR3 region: CASSPLGQGKIFFF. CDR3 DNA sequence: TGTGCCAGCAGTCCCCTTGGACAGGGGAAAATTTTTTTCTTT.

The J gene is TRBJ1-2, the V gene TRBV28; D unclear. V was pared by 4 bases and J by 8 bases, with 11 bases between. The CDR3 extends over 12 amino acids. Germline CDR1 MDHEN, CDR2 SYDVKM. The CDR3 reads CASSSYSGGYTF. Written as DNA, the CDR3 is TGTGCCAGCAGTTCCTACAGCGGAGGCTACACCTTC.

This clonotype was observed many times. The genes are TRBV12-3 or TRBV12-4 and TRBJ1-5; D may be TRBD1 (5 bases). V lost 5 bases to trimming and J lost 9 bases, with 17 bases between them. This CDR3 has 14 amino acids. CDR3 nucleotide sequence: TGTGCCAGCAGTCAGGGTGGGGGTTTAAGGCCCCAGCATTTT. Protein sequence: CASSQGGGLRPQHF.

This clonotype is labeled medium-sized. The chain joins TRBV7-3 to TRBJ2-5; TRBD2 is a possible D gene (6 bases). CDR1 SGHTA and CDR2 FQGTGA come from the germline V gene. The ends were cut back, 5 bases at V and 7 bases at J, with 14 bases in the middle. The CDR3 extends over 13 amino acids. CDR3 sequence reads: CASSPLGGTTQYF. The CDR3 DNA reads TGTGCCAGCAGCCCCTTGGGCGGGACGACCCAGTACTTC.

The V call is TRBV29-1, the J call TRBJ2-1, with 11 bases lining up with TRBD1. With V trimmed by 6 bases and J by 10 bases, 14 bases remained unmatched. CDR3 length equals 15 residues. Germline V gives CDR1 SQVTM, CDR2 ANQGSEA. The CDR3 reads CSVGDGTGGLREQFF. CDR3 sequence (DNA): TGCAGCGTCGGGGACGGGACAGGGGGTCTCCGGGAGCAGTTCTTC.

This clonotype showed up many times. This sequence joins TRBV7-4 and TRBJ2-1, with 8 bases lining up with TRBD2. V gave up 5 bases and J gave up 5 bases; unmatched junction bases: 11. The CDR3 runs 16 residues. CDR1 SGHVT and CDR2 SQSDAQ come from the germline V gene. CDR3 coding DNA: TGTGCCAGCAGCCTCGAAAGAGTAGCGGGGAACAATGAGCAGTTCTTC. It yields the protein CASSLERVAGNNEQFF.

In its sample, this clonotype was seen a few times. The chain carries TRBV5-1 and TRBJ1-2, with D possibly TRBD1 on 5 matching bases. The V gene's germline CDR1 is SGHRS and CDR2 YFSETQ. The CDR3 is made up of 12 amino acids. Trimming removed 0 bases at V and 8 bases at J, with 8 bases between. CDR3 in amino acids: CASSLGRVGYTF. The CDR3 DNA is TGCGCCAGCAGCTTGGGCAGGGTCGGCTACACCTTC. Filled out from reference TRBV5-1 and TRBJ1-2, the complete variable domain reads KAGVTQTPRYLIKTRGQQVTLSCSPISGHRSVSWYQQTPGQGLQFLFEYFSETQRNKGNFPGRFSGRQFSNSRSEMNVSTLELGDSALYLCASSLGRVGYTFGSGTRLTVV.